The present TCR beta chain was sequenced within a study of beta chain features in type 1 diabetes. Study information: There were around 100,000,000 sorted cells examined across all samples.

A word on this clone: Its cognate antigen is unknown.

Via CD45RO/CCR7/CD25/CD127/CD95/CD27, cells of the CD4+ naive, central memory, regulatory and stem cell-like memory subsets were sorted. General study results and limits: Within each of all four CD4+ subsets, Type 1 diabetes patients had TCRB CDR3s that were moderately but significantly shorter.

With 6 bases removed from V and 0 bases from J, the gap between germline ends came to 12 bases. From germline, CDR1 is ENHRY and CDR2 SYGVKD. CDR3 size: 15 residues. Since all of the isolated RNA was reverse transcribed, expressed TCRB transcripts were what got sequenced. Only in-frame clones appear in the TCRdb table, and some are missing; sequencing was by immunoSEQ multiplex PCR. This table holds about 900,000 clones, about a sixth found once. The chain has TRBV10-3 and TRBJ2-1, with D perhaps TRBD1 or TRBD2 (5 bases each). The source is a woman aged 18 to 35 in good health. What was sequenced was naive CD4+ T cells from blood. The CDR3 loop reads CAISGKGSSYNEQFF. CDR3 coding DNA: TGTGCCATCAGCGGCAAGGGGAGCTCCTACAATGAGCAGTTCTTC.